The 12 T cell receptor beta chains listed next were all sequenced from one sample in a study of cytomegalovirus exposure and HLA in healthy donors. The study ran its PCR with 60 Vbeta and 13 Jbeta primers. Produced via immunoSEQ multiplex PCR; TCRdb's table is partial and in-frame only. The table lists some 240,000 clones, 60% to 80% of them singletons, with around 4% in the top ten. Sequenced input: PBMCs. These receptors were taken from a male donor in good health and CMV-seronegative.

This clone was picked up one time. The V and J genes are TRBV15 and TRBJ2-2, with a possible D match to TRBD1 (5 bases). The germline V gene encodes CDR1 LNHNV and CDR2 YYDKDF (reference sequence). The CDR3 runs to 14 residues. Trimming pared 4 bases from V and 7 bases from J, leaving 13 bases between. CDR3 bases: TGTGCCACCAGCACCAGCCCGACAGACGGGGAGCTGTTTTTT. Its translation: CATSTSPTDGELFF.

The chain recombines TRBV6-1 with TRBJ2-3, with TRBD1 identical over 7 bases. This CDR3 contains 16 residues. The ends lost 3 bases at V and 0 bases at J; junction bases unmatched: 6. The germline V gene encodes CDR1 MNHNS and CDR2 SASEGT. This CDR3 is CASSDYRGGSTDTQYF. The CDR3 nucleotides are TGTGCCAGCAGTGACTACAGGGGTGGTAGCACAGATACGCAGTATTTT.

This clone was seen once. The chain carries TRBV6-1 and TRBJ2-5, with TRBD1 matching 7 bases. Trimming removed 3 bases from V and 7 bases from J; junction bases left unmatched: 11. The CDR3 contains 15 residues. Germline V CDR1 and CDR2: MNHNS, SASEGT. CDR3 bases: TGTGCCAGCAGTGAGAAGGGGAACAGGGGATGGACCCAGTACTTC. Translating it yields CASSEKGNRGWTQYF.

In this sample, this clone turned up once. This chain links TRBV7-9 with TRBJ1-1; 10 bases align to TRBD1. The V and J ends lost 3 bases and 4 bases, in that order; junction bases with no gene match: 11. Germline loops: CDR1 SEHNR, CDR2 FQNEAQ (reference sequence). This CDR3 region has 17 residues. CDR3 amino acids: CASSFHRQGAAGTEAFF. The CDR3 nucleotides read TGTGCCAGCAGCTTCCATCGACAGGGGGCTGCGGGCACTGAAGCTTTCTTT. The variable domain in full, completed from reference TRBV7-9 and TRBJ1-1, reads DTGVSQNPRHKITKRGQNVTFRCDPISEHNRLYWYRQTLGQGPEFLTYFQNEAQLEKSRLLSDRFSAERPKGSFSTLEIQRTEQGDSAMYLCASSFHRQGAAGTEAFFGQGTRLTVV.

The J gene is TRBJ1-3, the V gene TRBV5-1, with a tentative D call TRBD1 (6 bases). This CDR3 is 17 amino acids long. V lost 0 bases and J 0 bases, leaving 13 bases between the germline ends. Germline values: CDR1 SGHRS, CDR2 YFSETQ. CDR3 bases: TGCGCCAGCAGCTTGGTTGCAGGGGCCCTCTCTGGAAACACCATATATTTT. Translating gives CASSLVAGALSGNTIYF.

This chain links TRBV18 with TRBJ2-1; TRBD2 matches 13 bases. CDR1 and CDR2 (germline): KGHSH, LQKENI. V gave up 2 bases and J gave up 5 bases; unmatched junction bases: 6. This CDR3 has 17 amino acids. In nucleotides, the CDR3 is TGTGCCAGCTCACCATCACTAGCGGGAGGGCCTCACAATGAGCAGTTCTTC. This translates into CASSPSLAGGPHNEQFF.

Details on this clone: Its ends do not fully match the called genes, so a read error is possible. This chain uses TRBV7-9 with TRBJ2-7, with D perhaps matching TRBD2 (6 bases). CDR3 length equals 16 residues. CDR1 and CDR2 from the germline V gene are SEHNR and FQNEAQ (reference sequence). The CDR3 protein is CSSSLTGLPAAYEQYF. The CDR3 DNA follows: TGTTCCAGCAGCTTGACGGGACTTCCCGCGGCCTACGAGCAGTACTTC. Complete variable domain (other parts from reference TRBV7-9 and TRBJ2-7): DTGVSQNPRHKITKRGQNVTFRCDPISEHNRLYWYRQTLGQGPEFLTYFQNEAQLEKSRLLSDRFSAERPKGSFSTLEIQRTEQGDSAMYLCSSSLTGLPAAYEQYFGPGTRLTVT.

This sequence joins TRBV28 and TRBJ1-5; TRBD1 might be the D (6 bases). This CDR3 has 16 amino acids. V gave up 5 bases and J gave up 2 bases, with 16 bases separating them. Germline values: CDR1 MDHEN, CDR2 SYDVKM. CDR3 coding DNA: TGTGCCAGCAGTCCAAGAGGGGCAGGGGGCAATCAGCCCCAGCATTTT. Translated: CASSPRGAGGNQPQHF.

J is TRBJ2-4 and V is TRBV28; TRBD1 matches 7 bases. V trimming: 3 bases; J trimming: 6 bases; junction bases outside the gene matches: 5. Germline CDR1 is MDHEN and CDR2 is SYDVKM. This CDR3 comprises 14 residues. This CDR3 reads CASSFRGLGNIQYF. The CDR3 DNA is TGTGCCAGCAGTTTTAGGGGGCTGGGAAACATTCAGTACTTC.

This clone was detected only a few times. This chain uses TRBV9 with TRBJ1-4, with 7 positions matching TRBD1. Germline values: CDR1 SGDLS, CDR2 YYNGEE. V shed 4 bases, J shed 8 bases, and the junction held 11 bases outside the gene matches. The CDR3 is made up of 15 amino acids. Here the CDR3 DNA reads TGTGCCAGCAGCCCCCAGACAGGGCCGGTCGAAAAACTGTTTTTT. Protein product: CASSPQTGPVEKLFF.

This clone is a singleton in its sample. Other DNA sequences in the same sample also yield this CDR3. V is TRBV20-1 and J is TRBJ1-1; 7 bases map to TRBD1. The V gene's germline CDR1 is DFQATT and CDR2 SNEGSKA (reference sequence). Trimming at V came to 6 bases and at J to 12 bases, leaving 7 bases not matched to a gene. The CDR3 is 10 residues long. The CDR3 reads CSAVTGVPFF. CDR3 in DNA: TGCAGTGCCGTTACAGGGGTTCCTTTCTTT.

The CDR3, as DNA: TGTGCCAGCAGAAGAGGAGGGGGGGAAGAGACCCAGTACTTC. It translates to CASRRGGGEETQYF. The chain is built from TRBV6-1 and TRBJ2-5; tentatively, D is TRBD2 (7 bases). The CDR3 runs to 14 residues. The germline gives CDR1 MNHNS, CDR2 SASEGT. Trimming pared 6 bases from V and 3 bases from J, leaving 14 bases between.